This entry describes one T cell receptor (beta chain). Its antigen is unidentified. The sample holds other DNA sequences that translate to the same CDR3. This entry belongs to a study of OX40 agonist ivuxolimab in advanced cancers. At the level of the study: Patients received ivuxolimab, an agonistic anti-OX40 (CD134) antibody. Therapy given before enrollment (anti-PD-1, anti-PD-L1 or anti-CTLA-4) was allowed, and under 45% had some.

Generated by immunoSEQ multiplex PCR, the TCRdb table keeps only in-frame clones and is missing some. The sample carries around 74,000 clones, approximately 85% recorded once. Regarding the study as a whole: CD8+ T cells were the subset that, on average, had more expanded clones than CD4+.

The germline V gene encodes CDR1 LNHNV and CDR2 YYDKDF (reference sequence). Trimming took off 3 bases at V and 9 bases at J, with 9 bases between the two ends. This CDR3 has 12 residues. This sequence joins TRBV15 and TRBJ2-1, with no clear D. The clonotype comes from an adult with an advanced solid tumor such as melanoma, head and neck, liver or kidney cancer. The sequences come from CD4+ or CD8+ T cells sorted from blood, collected in a trial of the OX40 agonist ivuxolimab. The CDR3 is CATSRDVSEQFF. The CDR3 DNA follows: TGTGCCACCAGCAGGGATGTGAGTGAGCAGTTCTTC.